The clone carrying this T cell receptor beta chain was recorded a few times. Its antigen is still unknown. Stage II-IVA oral cavity squamous cell carcinoma was new and untreated by systemic or radiation therapy. This entry is derived from a study of neoadjuvant anti-PD-1 for oral cavity cancer. Study background: Around day 43, patients without progression received a fourth nivolumab dose before surgery.

General study findings and limits: TCR analyses covered only a few patients per response group.

Germline V gene data show CDR1 as MNHNY and CDR2 as SVGAGI (reference sequence). The J segment lost 2 bases and the V segment lost 4 bases, leaving 7 bases of the junction unmatched. The CDR3 has 16 residues. Profiling relied on immunoSEQ multiplex PCR, and the TCRdb table lists in-frame clones only, not all of them. Here the sample spans roughly 14,000 clones, 60% to 70% being singletons. The origin of this receptor is a person aged 40 to 85 with oral cavity squamous cell carcinoma. This sample comprised PBMCs, obtained before nivolumab (anti-PD-1) treatment. The chain couples TRBV6-6 to TRBJ1-4, with 7 positions matching TRBD1. CDR3 bases: TGTGCCAGCAGTTCGACAGGGAGTGGGACTAATGAAAAACTGTTTTTT. It encodes CASSSTGSGTNEKLFF.